Detailed here is one TCR beta chain. CDR1 is SQVTM and CDR2 is ANQGSEA in the germline V gene. The CDR3 has 12 residues. Trimming took off 5 bases at V and 2 bases at J, with 10 bases between the two ends. This sample stems from a study of CD8 T cells in Susac syndrome. Reverse transcription used about 0.45 to 1 ug RNA and random hexamers. TCRdb fed the immunoSEQ multiplex PCR reads into MiXCR, producing one record per CDR3 protein. The table has 150,000 to 200,000 distinct CDR3 sequences, about 95% seen once; the top ten hold about 0.13%. The TCR comes from a human donor in good health. The gene calls are TRBV29-1 and TRBJ2-7, with D maybe TRBD2 (5 bases). Material: CD4+ T cells from PBMCs. This CDR3 reads CSVLSGTYEQYF. DNA for the CDR3: TGCAGCGTTTTGTCCGGGACCTACGAGCAGTACTTC.